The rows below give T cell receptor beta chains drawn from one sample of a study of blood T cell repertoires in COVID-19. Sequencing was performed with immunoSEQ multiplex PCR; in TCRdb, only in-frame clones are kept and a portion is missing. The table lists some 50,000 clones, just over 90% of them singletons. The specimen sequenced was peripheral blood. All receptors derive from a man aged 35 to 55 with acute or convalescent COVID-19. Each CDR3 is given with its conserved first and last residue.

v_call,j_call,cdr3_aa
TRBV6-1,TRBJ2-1,CASSALPSSRSNEQFF
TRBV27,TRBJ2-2,CASSLWGGRKFTGELFF
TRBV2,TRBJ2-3,CARYSERRSTDTQYF
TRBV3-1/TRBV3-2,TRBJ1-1,CASSQAQGYSNTEAFF
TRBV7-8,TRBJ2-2,CASSRTGTSGRVYTGELFF
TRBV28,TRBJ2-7,CASTGGTRIYEQYF
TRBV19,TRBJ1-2,CASSQGLYGYTF
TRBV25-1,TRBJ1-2,CASSKATALGYGYTF
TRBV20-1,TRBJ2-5,CSASNRQETQYF
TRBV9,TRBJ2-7,CASSATGLGEQYF
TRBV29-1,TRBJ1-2,CSVGGGEVGYTF
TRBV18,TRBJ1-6,CASSDQKPNSPLHF
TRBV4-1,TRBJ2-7,CASSQGLAGTYEQYF
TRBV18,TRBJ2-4,CASSPFGARDRAKNIQYF
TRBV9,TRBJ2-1,CASSEGTSGVSYNEQFF
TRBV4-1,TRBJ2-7,CASSLEGTGGTYEQYF
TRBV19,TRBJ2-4,CAGRQGNIQYF
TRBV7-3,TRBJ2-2,CASSLDYHTNTGELFF
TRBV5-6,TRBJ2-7,CASSLKVTTRGYEQYF
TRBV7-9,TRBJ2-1,CASSREGGSHNEQFF
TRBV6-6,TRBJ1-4,CASSTQEAANEKLFF
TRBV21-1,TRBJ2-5,CASSKHYIIQETQYF
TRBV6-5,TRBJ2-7,CASSYTTGVREQYF
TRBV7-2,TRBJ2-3,CASSGPGTGGLVTQYF
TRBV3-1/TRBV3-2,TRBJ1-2,CASSHLTRHRPYGYTF
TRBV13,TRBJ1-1,CASSLGLRGGGTEAFF
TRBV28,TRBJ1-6,CASSYKRGQGNSPLHF
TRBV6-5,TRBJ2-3,CASSPTSGKLDTQYF
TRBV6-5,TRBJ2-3,CASSYERFRDTQYF
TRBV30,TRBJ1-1,CAWSWTGMNTEAFF
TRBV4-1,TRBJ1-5,CASSDAGTAYQPQHF
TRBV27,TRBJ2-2,CASSLGLAGGTGSGELFF
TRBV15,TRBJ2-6,CATSRAGPGANVLTF
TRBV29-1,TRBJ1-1,CSVEIGGGNTEAFF
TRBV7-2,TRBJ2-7,CASSFGQGWSSYEQYF
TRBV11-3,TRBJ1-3,CASSSGLGNTIYF
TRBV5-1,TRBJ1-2,CASSPRRGAYGYTF
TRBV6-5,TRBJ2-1,CASSTSGSRDNEQFF
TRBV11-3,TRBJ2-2,CASSARGSSTGELFF
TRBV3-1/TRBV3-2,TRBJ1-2,CASSPTGGNYGYTF
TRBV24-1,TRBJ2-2,CATSEPGTVTGELFF
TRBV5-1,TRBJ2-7,CASRAWGTSVKLSSYEQYF
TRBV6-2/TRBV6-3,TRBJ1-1,CASSYSLGASVNTEAFF
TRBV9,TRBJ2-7,CASSAQGSGVYEQYF
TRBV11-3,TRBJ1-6,CASSMDRVNSPLHF
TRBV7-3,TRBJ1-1,CASSFTAGYFMDTEAFF
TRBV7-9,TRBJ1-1,CASSWSTGGTEAFF
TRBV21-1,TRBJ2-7,CASSRVTGHWDEQYF
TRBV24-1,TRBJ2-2,CATSDPDREAGELFF
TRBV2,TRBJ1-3,CASTRSGAGNTIYF
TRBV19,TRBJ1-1,CASKQTVNTEAFF